The following is a TCR beta chain sequence with its context. These data belong to a study of blood T cell repertoires in COVID-19. This CDR3 has 15 residues. With 0 bases clipped from V and 7 bases from J, the junction kept 6 bases outside the gene matches. Per the germline V gene, CDR1 is GTSNPN and CDR2 is SVGIG (reference sequence). TCRdb keeps only in-frame clones here, not all; method: immunoSEQ multiplex PCR. The sample yields 55,000 to 80,000 clones, just under 95% seen once. The genes are TRBV30 and TRBJ1-6, with 7 bases aligning to TRBD1. The material sequenced was peripheral blood. This sequence was found in a human donor in a cohort sampled during active COVID-19. CDR3 amino acids: CAWSVRTGRNSPLHF. DNA of the CDR3: TGTGCCTGGAGTGTTAGGACAGGAAGAAATTCACCCCTCCACTTT.